This T cell receptor beta chain was profiled in a study of regulatory T cells in long-lasting Graves disease. This CDR3 contains 14 residues. V was clipped by 5 bases and J by 7 bases, with 16 bases between them. Germline V gene sequence: CDR1 SGHRS, CDR2 YFSETQ. There are many counts of this clonotype. Its antigen is as yet unknown. The study's findings and limits: Persistent cases of Graves' showed reduced TCR diversity relative to newly diagnosed patients.

The authors built TCR beta libraries using iRepertoire HTBI primers and Arm-PCR of CDR3 regions. A single record per CDR3 protein comes from TCRdb applying MiXCR to the multiplex PCR reads. The repertoire holds approximately 390,000 distinct CDR3 sequences, with 15% to 20% as singletons. Time point here: newly diagnosed GD, antithyroid drugs for less than 3 months. The TCR library was prepared using RNA isolated from PBMCs. The same sample was also used in a study of T cells in Graves' hyperthyroidism and ophthalmopathy.

Sequenced here: peripheral blood mononuclear cells (PBMCs), sampled at new diagnosis, from a patient treated with antithyroid drugs. This TCR derives from a woman younger than 30 with Graves disease. The V call is TRBV5-1, the J call TRBJ1-5, with D perhaps TRBD1 (5 bases). The CDR3 here is CASSSGTEGQPQHF. As DNA, the CDR3 is TGCGCCAGCAGTTCCGGGACGGAGGGCCAGCCCCAGCATTTT.